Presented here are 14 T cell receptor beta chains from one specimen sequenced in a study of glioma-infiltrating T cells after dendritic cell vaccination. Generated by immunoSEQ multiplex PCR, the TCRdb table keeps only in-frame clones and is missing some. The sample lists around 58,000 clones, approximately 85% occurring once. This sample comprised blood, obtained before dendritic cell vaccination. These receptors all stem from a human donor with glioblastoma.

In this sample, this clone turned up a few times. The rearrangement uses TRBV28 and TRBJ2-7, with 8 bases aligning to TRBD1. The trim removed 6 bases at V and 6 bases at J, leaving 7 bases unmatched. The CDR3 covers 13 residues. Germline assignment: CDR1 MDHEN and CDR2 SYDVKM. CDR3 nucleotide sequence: TGTGCCAGCAGACAGCCGGGACAGGCCGAGCAGTACTTC. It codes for CASRQPGQAEQYF.

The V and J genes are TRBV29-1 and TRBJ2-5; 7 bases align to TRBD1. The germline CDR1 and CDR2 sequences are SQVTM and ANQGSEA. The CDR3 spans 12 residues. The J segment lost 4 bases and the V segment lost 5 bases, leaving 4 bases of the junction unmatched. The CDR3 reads CSVLTGSETQYF. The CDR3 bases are TGCAGCGTTTTGACAGGGTCAGAGACCCAGTACTTC. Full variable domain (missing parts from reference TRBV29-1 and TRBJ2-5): SAVISQKPSRDICQRGTSLTIQCQVDSQVTMMFWYRQQPGQSLTLIATANQGSEATYESGFVIDKFPISRPNLTFSTLTVSNMSPEDSSIYLCSVLTGSETQYFGPGTRLLVL.

CDR3 residues: CASSPGQATYEQYF. DNA for the CDR3: TGTGCCAGCAGCCCAGGACAGGCTACCTACGAGCAGTACTTC. The V call is TRBV5-8, the J call TRBJ2-7, with TRBD1 matching over 7 bases. Germline trimming cut 4 bases from V and 2 bases from J; bases unmatched to any gene: 6. Germline CDR1 and CDR2: SGHTS and YDEGEE. The CDR3 is 14 residues long. The complete variable domain, with remaining parts taken from reference TRBV5-8 and TRBJ2-7, reads EAGVTQSPTHLIKTRGQQATLRCSPISGHTSVYWYQQALGLGLQFLLWYDEGEERNRGNFPPRFSGRQFPNYSSELNVNALELEDSALYLCASSPGQATYEQYFGPGTRLTVT.

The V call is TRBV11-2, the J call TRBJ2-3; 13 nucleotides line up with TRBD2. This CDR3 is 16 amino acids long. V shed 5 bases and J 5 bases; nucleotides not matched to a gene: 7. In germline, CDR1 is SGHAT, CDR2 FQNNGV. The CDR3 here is CASSPLAGGEGDTQYF. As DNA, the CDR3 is TGTGCCAGCAGCCCACTAGCGGGGGGGGAGGGAGATACGCAGTATTTT. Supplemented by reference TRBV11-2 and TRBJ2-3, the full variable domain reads EAGVAQSPRYKIIEKRQSVAFWCNPISGHATLYWYQQILGQGPKLLIQFQNNGVVDDSQLPKDRFSAERLKGVDSTLKIQPAKLEDSAVYLCASSPLAGGEGDTQYFGPGTRLTVL.

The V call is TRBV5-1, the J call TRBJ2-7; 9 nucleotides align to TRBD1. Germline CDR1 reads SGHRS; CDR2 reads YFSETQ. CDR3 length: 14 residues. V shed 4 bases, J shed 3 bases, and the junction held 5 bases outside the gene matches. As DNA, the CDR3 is TGCGCCAGCAGCCCCGACAGGGGGGTCTACGAGCAGTACTTC. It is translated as CASSPDRGVYEQYF.

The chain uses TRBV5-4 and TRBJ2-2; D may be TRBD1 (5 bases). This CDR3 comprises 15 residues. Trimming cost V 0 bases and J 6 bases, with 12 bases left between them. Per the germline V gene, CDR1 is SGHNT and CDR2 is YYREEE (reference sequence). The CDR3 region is CASSLGGTTPGELFF. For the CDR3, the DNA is TGTGCCAGCAGCTTGGGGGGCACTACTCCCGGGGAGCTGTTTTTT.

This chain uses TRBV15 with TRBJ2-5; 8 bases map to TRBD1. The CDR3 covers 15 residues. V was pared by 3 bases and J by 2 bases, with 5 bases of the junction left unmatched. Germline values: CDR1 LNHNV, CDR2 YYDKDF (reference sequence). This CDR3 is CATSSLQGVQETQYF. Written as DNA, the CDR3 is TGTGCCACCAGCAGCCTACAGGGGGTTCAAGAGACCCAGTACTTC.

The CDR3 is CASSPRDTAKLAKNIQYF. The CDR3 region has the DNA TGTGCCAGCAGCCCCCGGGACACCGCCAAGTTAGCCAAAAACATTCAGTACTTC. This chain uses TRBV7-9 with TRBJ2-4, with D possibly TRBD1 on 6 matching bases. There are 18 residues in the CDR3. Germline V gives CDR1 SEHNR, CDR2 FQNEAQ (reference sequence). Trimming removed 5 bases at V and 0 bases at J, with 20 bases between.

CDR3 sequence: CACRTGGQNIQYF. The DNA of the CDR3 is TGTGCCTGCAGGACAGGGGGCCAGAACATTCAGTACTTC. V gene TRBV30 combines with J gene TRBJ2-4; 11 bases agree with TRBD1. This CDR3 comprises 13 residues. Losses at the gene ends were 6 bases for V and 7 bases for J; bases not matched to a gene: 5. Germline V gene data show CDR1 as GTSNPN and CDR2 as SVGIG (reference sequence).

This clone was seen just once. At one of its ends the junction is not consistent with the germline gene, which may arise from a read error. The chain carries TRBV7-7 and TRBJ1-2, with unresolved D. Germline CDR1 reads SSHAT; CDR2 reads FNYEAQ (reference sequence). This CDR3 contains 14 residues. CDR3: CASSSINSRYGYTF. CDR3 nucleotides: TGTGCTAGCAGCTCAATAAACAGCCGCTATGGCTACACCTTC.

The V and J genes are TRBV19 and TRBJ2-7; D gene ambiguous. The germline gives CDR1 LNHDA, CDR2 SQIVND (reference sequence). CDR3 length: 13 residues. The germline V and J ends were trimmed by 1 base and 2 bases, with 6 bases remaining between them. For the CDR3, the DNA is TGTGCCAGTAGTATAGCGAGGACCTACGAGCAGTACTTC. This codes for CASSIARTYEQYF.

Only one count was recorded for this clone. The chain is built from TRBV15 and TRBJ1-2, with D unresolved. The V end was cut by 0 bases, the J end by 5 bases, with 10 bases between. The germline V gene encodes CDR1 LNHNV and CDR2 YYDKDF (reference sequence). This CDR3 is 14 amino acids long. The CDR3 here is CATSRDRGFYGYTF. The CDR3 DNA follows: TGTGCCACCAGCAGAGATCGAGGATTTTATGGCTACACCTTC. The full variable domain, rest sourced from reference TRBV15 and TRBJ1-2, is DAMVIQNPRYQVTQFGKPVTLSCSQTLNHNVMYWYQQKSSQAPKLLFHYYDKDFNNEADTPDNFQSRRPNTSFCFLDIRSPGLGDTAMYLCATSRDRGFYGYTFGSGTRLTVV.

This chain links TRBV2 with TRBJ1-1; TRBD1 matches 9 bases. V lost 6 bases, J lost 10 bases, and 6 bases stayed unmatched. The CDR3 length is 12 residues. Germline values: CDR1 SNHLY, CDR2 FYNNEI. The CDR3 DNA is TGTGCCAGCAGGGCCGACAGGGGGTTAGCTTTCTTT. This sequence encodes CASRADRGLAFF.

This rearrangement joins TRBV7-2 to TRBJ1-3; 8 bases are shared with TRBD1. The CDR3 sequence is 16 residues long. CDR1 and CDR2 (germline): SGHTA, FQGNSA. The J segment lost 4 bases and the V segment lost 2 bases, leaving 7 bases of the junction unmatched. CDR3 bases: TGTGCCAGCAGCTTACAGGGGGCGCGTTCAGGAAACACCATATATTTT. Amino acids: CASSLQGARSGNTIYF.